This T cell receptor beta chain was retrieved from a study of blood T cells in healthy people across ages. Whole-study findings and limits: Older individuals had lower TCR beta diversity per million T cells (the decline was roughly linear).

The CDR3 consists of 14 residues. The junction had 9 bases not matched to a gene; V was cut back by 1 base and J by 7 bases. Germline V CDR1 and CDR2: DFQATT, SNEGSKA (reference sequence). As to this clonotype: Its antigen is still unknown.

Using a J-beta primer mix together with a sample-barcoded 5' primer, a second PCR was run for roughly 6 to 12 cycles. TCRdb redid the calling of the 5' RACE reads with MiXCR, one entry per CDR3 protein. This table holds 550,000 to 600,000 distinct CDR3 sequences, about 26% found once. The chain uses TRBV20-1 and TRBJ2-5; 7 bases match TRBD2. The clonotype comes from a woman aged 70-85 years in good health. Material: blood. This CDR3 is CSARASGRGATQYF. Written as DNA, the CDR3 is TGCAGTGCTAGAGCGAGTGGGAGGGGAGCGACCCAGTACTTC.